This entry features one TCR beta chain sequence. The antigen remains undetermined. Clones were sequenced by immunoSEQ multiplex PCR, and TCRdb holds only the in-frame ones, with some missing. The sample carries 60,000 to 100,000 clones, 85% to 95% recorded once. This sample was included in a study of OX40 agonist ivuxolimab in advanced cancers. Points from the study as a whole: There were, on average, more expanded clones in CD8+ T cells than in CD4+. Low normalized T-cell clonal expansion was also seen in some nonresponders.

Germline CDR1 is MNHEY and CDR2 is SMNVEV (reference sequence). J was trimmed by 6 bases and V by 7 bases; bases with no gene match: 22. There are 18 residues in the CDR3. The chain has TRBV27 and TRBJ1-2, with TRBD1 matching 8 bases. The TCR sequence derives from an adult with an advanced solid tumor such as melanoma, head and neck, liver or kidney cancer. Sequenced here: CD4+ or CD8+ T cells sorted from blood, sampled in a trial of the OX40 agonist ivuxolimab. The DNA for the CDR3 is TGTGCCAGCACCCACTTAGAGACAGGGGCGCCTTTGGGGGATGGCTACACCTTC. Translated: CASTHLETGAPLGDGYTF.